These T cell receptor beta chains were read from a single sample in a study of blood T cell repertoires in COVID-19. Sequencing used immunoSEQ multiplex PCR; TCRdb keeps in-frame clones, though not all of them. The data contain 35,000 to 50,000 clones, around 88% of them singletons. Sample: peripheral blood. The receptor source for this set is a human donor in a cohort sampled during active COVID-19. Both conserved end residues are part of each CDR3. The order of the fields is V gene, D gene, J gene, clone size, CDR3 DNA, CDR3 protein. D genes are given only for firm matches. Clone size appears in some rows only: once, few, many, or a class for an expanded clone.

V gene: TRBV27; D gene: .; J gene: TRBJ1-1; clone size: .; CDR3 DNA: TGTGCCAGCAGTTCAATACAGGTTCGAACTGAAGCTTTCTTT; CDR3 protein: CASSSIQVRTEAFF
V gene: TRBV5-5; D gene: TRBD1; J gene: TRBJ1-6; clone size: .; CDR3 DNA: TGTGCCAGCAGCTTGGCCGGGACAGGGAATTCACCCCTCCACTTT; CDR3 protein: CASSLAGTGNSPLHF
V gene: TRBV6-2/TRBV6-3; D gene: TRBD2; J gene: TRBJ2-3; clone size: once; CDR3 DNA: TGTGCCAGCAGTTACTCGGTGTCTAGCGGACGAGATACGCAGTATTTT; CDR3 protein: CASSYSVSSGRDTQYF
V gene: TRBV5-6; D gene: .; J gene: TRBJ2-7; clone size: .; CDR3 DNA: TGTGCCAGCAGCTTGGTACGGGGTGTTTACGAGCAGTACTTC; CDR3 protein: CASSLVRGVYEQYF
V gene: TRBV6-1; D gene: .; J gene: TRBJ1-3; clone size: .; CDR3 DNA: TGTGCCAGCAGTGAATTGGGCAGGGCTGGAAACACCATATATTTT; CDR3 protein: CASSELGRAGNTIYF
V gene: TRBV4-3; D gene: TRBD2; J gene: TRBJ2-5; clone size: .; CDR3 DNA: TGCGCCAGCAGCCAGGGACTAGGTTACCAAGAGACCCAGTACTTC; CDR3 protein: CASSQGLGYQETQYF
V gene: TRBV19; D gene: .; J gene: TRBJ1-1; clone size: once; CDR3 DNA: TGTGCCAGTAGTATTTATTTATCGAACACTGAAGCTTTCTTT; CDR3 protein: CASSIYLSNTEAFF
V gene: TRBV10-3; D gene: TRBD2; J gene: TRBJ2-1; clone size: .; CDR3 DNA: TGTGCCATCAGTGAAGGGGAGGGAGACTTGAATGAGCAGTTCTTC; CDR3 protein: CAISEGEGDLNEQFF
V gene: TRBV6-2/TRBV6-3; D gene: TRBD1; J gene: TRBJ1-1; clone size: once; CDR3 DNA: TGTGCCAGCAGCCTCACCCGACAGGGGGCACAAGCTTTCTTT; CDR3 protein: CASSLTRQGAQAFF
V gene: TRBV7-2; D gene: TRBD2; J gene: TRBJ2-5; clone size: once; CDR3 DNA: TGTGCCAGCAGCTCCCGATTGGTAGCGGGGGGTCAAGAGACCCAGTACTTC; CDR3 protein: CASSSRLVAGGQETQYF
V gene: TRBV7-2; D gene: .; J gene: TRBJ2-7; clone size: .; CDR3 DNA: TGTGCCAGCAGTATACGGGTTGGCGAGCAGTACTTC; CDR3 protein: CASSIRVGEQYF
V gene: TRBV30; D gene: TRBD2; J gene: TRBJ2-5; clone size: .; CDR3 DNA: TGTGCCTGGAGTCCCCTACCTCCCCGGGTCGCGGGGGGGACCCAGTACTTC; CDR3 protein: CAWSPLPPRVAGGTQYF
V gene: TRBV5-5; D gene: .; J gene: TRBJ2-2; clone size: .; CDR3 DNA: TGTGCCAGCAGCCGAGACAGGCTCAAGAACACCGGGGAGCTGTTTTTT; CDR3 protein: CASSRDRLKNTGELFF
V gene: TRBV5-6; D gene: .; J gene: TRBJ2-1; clone size: few; CDR3 DNA: TGTGCCAGCAGCTCCAGAAGGAAAGGACGGACAGAGCAGTTCTTC; CDR3 protein: CASSSRRKGRTEQFF
V gene: TRBV7-8; D gene: TRBD2; J gene: TRBJ2-3; clone size: .; CDR3 DNA: TGTGCCAGCAGCCGGAGGGACACCGGAACACGTTTAGCGGGGGATACGCAGTATTTT; CDR3 protein: CASSRRDTGTRLAGDTQYF